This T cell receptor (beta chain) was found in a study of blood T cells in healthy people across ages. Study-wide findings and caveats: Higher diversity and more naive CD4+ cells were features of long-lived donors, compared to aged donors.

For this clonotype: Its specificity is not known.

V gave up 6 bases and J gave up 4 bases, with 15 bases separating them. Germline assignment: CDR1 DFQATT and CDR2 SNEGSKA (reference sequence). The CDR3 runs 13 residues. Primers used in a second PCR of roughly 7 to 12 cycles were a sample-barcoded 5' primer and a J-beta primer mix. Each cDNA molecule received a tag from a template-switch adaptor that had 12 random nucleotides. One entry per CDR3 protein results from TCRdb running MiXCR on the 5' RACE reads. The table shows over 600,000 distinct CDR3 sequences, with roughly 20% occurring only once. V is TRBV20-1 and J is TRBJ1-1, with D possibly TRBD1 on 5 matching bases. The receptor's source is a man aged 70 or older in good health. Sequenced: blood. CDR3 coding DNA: TGCAGTGCCCGCACAAGGGGCGTCACTGAAGCTTTCTTT. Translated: CSARTRGVTEAFF.